This entry concerns a single T cell receptor (beta chain). Its cognate antigen is unknown. cDNA serving as the sequencing template came from extracted, reverse transcribed RNA. Method: immunoSEQ multiplex PCR; TCRdb's copy keeps in-frame clones and lacks some. The sample lists 80,000 or so clones, roughly 66% occurring once. Described treatment: oral pan-JAK inhibitor, 5-10 mg twice daily. The source of the sample is a study of CD8+ T cells in alopecia areata. Overall study findings and caveats: Tofacitinib delivered significant drops in scalp clonality and in expanded CD8+ clones among the top 100.

Sequencing was performed on CD8+ T cells sorted from blood, taken at week 24, from a patient treated with tofacitinib. The clonotype was recovered from a human donor with alopecia areata.

CDR3 region: CSVVDGNTEAFF. The DNA for the CDR3 is TGCAGCGTTGTCGACGGGAACACTGAAGCTTTCTTT. V is TRBV29-1 and J is TRBJ1-1; D call uncertain. The length of the CDR3 is 12 residues. Germline CDR1 SQVTM, CDR2 ANQGSEA. V was clipped by 4 bases and J by 1 base, with 7 bases between them.